Presented here are 5 T cell receptor beta chains from one specimen sequenced in a study of PD-1 blockade in classical Hodgkin lymphoma. Patients all relapsed after autologous stem cell transplantation, and there was variation in brentuximab vedotin exposure. Clones were read by immunoSEQ multiplex PCR, and TCRdb kept only the in-frame ones, dropping some. Altogether around 31,000 clones are present, around three quarters being singletons, with the ten largest covering 3.5% to 4.5%. The sequences come from peripheral blood mononuclear cells (PBMCs), collected before the second cycle of nivolumab. The receptors originated from a human donor with classical Hodgkin lymphoma.

J is TRBJ2-5 and V is TRBV18; possibly TRBD2 for D (6 bases). V was shortened by 1 base and J by 5 bases, with 14 bases between the two germline ends. The germline V gene encodes CDR1 KGHSH and CDR2 LQKENI. The CDR3 loop spans 15 amino acids. The CDR3 nucleotides are TGTGCCAGCTCACCACTGGACTATCTGGGGGAGACCCAGTACTTC. It specifies CASSPLDYLGETQYF.

In nucleotides, the CDR3 is TGTGCCAGCAGCCTGAGGGACAGTCGCTTGGACGAGCAGTACTTC. It encodes CASSLRDSRLDEQYF. The V gene is TRBV7-2, the J gene TRBJ2-7; 7 bases match TRBD1. CDR3 length: 15 residues. Looked up from germline, CDR1 is SGHTA and CDR2 is FQGNSA. After removal of 5 bases from V and 5 bases from J, the junction contained 12 bases not matched to a gene.

The chain links TRBV19 to TRBJ1-4, with 9 positions matching TRBD1. In germline, CDR1 is LNHDA, CDR2 SQIVND (reference sequence). The CDR3 loop spans 15 amino acids. The V segment lost 2 bases and the J segment 8 bases; nucleotides outside the gene matches: 6. CDR3 sequence (DNA): TGTGCCAGTAGTATATGGACAGGGGTTGGAGAAAAACTGTTTTTT. Its protein product is CASSIWTGVGEKLFF.

The chain has TRBV5-6 and TRBJ2-2, with TRBD1 as a possible D gene (5 bases). Trimming took off 0 bases at V and 5 bases at J, with 11 bases between the two ends. The CDR3 has 15 residues. Germline lookup yields CDR1 SGHDT and CDR2 YYEEEE. The CDR3 reads CASSLDRRLTGELFF. The CDR3 region has the DNA TGTGCCAGCAGCTTGGACAGGCGGCTGACCGGGGAGCTGTTTTTT.

The chain's CDR3 is CAIKPGGPNTGELFF. In DNA form, the CDR3 reads TGTGCCATCAAACCCGGGGGGCCGAACACCGGGGAGCTGTTTTTT. The chain uses TRBV10-3 and TRBJ2-2; D is perhaps TRBD2 (7 bases). Germline V CDR1 and CDR2: ENHRY, SYGVKD. This CDR3 spans 15 amino acids. V was clipped by 7 bases and J by 0 bases, with 12 bases between them.